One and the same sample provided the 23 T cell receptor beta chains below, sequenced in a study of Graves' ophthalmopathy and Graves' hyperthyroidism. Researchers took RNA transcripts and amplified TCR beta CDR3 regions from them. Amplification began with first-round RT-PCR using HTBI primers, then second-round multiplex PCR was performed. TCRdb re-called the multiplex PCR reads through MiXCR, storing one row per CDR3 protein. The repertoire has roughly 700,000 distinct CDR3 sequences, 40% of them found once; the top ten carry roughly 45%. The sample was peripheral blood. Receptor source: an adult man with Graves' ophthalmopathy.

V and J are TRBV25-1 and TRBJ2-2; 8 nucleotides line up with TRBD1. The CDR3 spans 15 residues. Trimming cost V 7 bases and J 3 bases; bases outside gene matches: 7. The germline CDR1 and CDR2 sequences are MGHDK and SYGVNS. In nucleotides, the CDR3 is TGTGCCAGCACCCTTGGACAGGGTGACACCGGGGAGCTGTTTTTT. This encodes CASTLGQGDTGELFF.

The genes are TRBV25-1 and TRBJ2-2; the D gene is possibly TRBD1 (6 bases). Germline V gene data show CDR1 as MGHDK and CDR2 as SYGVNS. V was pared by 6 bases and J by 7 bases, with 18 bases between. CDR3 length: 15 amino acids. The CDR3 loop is CASSLGGGGLGELFF. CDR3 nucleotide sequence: TGTGCCAGCAGCTTAGGTGGGGGCGGACTCGGGGAGCTGTTTTTT.

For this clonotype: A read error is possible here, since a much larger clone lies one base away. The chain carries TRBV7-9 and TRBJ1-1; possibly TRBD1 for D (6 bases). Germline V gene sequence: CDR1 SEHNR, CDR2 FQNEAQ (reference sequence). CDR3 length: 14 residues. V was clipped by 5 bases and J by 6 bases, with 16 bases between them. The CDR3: CASSAGGLGAEAFF. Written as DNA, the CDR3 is TGTGCCAGCAGCGCCGGGGGGCTCGGCGCTGAAGCTTTCTTT.

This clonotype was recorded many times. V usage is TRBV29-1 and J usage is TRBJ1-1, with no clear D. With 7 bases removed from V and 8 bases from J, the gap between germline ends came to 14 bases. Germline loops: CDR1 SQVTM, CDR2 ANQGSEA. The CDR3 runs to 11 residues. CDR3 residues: CSERVVQEAFF. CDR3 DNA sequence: TGCAGCGAGAGGGTCGTTCAAGAAGCTTTCTTT.

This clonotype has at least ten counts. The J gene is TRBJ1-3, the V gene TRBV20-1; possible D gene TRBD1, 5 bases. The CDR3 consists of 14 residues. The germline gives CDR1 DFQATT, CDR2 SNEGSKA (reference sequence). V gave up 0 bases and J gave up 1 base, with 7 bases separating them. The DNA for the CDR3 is TGCAGTGCTAGAGATCAGGGTTCTGGAAACACCATATATTTT. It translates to CSARDQGSGNTIYF.

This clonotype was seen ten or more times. CDR3 DNA: TGTGCCAGCAGCGCTACCAGGGACACTGAAGCTTTCTTT. Amino acid sequence: CASSATRDTEAFF. The V call is TRBV7-9, the J call TRBJ1-1, with D possibly being TRBD1 (5 bases). This CDR3 is built from 13 residues. Trimming left V 5 bases short and J 3 bases short, with 10 bases between. Germline V gene sequence: CDR1 SEHNR, CDR2 FQNEAQ (reference sequence).

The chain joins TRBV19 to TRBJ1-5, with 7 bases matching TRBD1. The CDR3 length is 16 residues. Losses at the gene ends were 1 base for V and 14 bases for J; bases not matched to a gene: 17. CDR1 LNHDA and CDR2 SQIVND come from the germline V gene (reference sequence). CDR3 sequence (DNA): TGTGCCAGTAGTATAGGGAGGGGAGGACAGGTGGACTACGAGCATTTT. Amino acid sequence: CASSIGRGGQVDYEHF.

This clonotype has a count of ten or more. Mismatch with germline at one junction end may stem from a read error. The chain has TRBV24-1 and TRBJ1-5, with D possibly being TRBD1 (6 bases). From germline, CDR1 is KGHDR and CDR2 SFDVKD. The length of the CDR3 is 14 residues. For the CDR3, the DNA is TGTGCCAGCAGTGACAGGTCGAGGATTCAGCCCCAGCATTTT. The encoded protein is CASSDRSRIQPQHF.

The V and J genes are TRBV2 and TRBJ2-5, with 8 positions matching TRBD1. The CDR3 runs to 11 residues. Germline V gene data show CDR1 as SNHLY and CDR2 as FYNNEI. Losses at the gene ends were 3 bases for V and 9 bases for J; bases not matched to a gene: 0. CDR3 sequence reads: CASSEDRAQYF. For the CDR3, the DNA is TGTGCCAGCAGTGAGGACAGGGCCCAGTACTTC.

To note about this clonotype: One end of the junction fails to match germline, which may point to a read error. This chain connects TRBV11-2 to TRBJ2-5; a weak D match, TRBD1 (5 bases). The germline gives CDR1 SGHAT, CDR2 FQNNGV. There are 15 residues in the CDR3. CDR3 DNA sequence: TGTGCCAGCAGCTTAGATATCAGGGCTCAAGAGGCCCAGTACTTC. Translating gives CASSLDIRAQEAQYF.

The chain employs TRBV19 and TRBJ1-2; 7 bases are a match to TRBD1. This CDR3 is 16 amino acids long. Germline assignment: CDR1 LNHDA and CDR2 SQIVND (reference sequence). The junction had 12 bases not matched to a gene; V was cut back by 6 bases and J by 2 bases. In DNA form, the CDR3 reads TGTGCCAGTAGAATACCTGGGGACAGCCTAAACTATGGCTACACCTTC. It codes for CASRIPGDSLNYGYTF. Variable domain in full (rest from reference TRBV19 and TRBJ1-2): DGGITQSPKYLFRKEGQNVTLSCEQNLNHDAMYWYRQDPGQGLRLIYYSQIVNDFQKGDIAEGYSVSREKKESFPLTVTSAQKNPTAFYLCASRIPGDSLNYGYTFGSGTRLTVV.

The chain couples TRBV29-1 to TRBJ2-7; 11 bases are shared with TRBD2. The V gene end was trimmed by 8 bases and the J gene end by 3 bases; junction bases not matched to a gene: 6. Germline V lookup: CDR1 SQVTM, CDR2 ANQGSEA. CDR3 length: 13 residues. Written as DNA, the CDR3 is TGCAGCTTGGGACTAGCGGTTGACTACGAGCAGTACTTC. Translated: CSLGLAVDYEQYF.

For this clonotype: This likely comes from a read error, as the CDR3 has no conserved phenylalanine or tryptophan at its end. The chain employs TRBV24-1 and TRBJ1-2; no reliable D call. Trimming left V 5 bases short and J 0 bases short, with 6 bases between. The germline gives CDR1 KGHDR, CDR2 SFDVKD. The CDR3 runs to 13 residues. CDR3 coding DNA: TGTGCCACCAGTGTTGGGGCTAACTATGGCTACACCCTC. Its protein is CATSVGANYGYTL.

The CDR3 coding sequence is TGTGCCAGCAGCTTAGTGGGGTTAATCAATCAGCCCCAGCATTTT. Translating it yields CASSLVGLINQPQHF. The rearrangement uses TRBV7-9 and TRBJ1-5; D is ambiguous. The CDR3 consists of 15 residues. Germline CDR1 reads SEHNR; CDR2 reads FQNEAQ (reference sequence). Trimming took 1 base from V and 3 from J, leaving 10 bases between them.

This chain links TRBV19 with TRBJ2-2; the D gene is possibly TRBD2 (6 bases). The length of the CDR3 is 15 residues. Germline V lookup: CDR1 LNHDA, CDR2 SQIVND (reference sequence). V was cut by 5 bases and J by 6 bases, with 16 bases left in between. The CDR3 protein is CASSPTEGPPGELFF. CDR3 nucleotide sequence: TGTGCCAGTAGTCCAACGGAGGGCCCTCCCGGGGAGCTGTTTTTT.

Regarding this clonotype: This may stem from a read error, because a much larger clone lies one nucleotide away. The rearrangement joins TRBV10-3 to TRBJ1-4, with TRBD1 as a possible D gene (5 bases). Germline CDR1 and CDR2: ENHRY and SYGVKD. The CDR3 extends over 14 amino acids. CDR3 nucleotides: TGTGCCAGCAGTTACCAGGGTGCTCGAGGAAAACTGTTTTTT. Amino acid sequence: CASSYQGARGKLFF.

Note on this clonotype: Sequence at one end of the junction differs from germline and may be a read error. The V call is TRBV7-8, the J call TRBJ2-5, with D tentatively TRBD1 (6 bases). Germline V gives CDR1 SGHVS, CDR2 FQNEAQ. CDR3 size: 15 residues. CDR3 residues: CASSQDGRGQETQYF. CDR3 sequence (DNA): TGCGCCAGCAGCCAAGATGGCAGGGGCCAAGAGACCCAGTACTTC.

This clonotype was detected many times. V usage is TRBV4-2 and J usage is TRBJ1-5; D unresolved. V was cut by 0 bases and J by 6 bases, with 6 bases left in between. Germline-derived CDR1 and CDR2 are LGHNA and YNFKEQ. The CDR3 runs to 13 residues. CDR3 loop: CASSQDQSQPQHF. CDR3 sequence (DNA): TGTGCCAGCAGCCAAGATCAAAGTCAGCCCCAGCATTTT.

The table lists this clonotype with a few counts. The CDR3 is CASSESADTQYF. The CDR3 DNA follows: TGCGCCAGCAGTGAGTCGGCAGATACGCAGTATTTT. This rearrangement joins TRBV10-1 to TRBJ2-3, with D unclear. Trimming left V 0 bases short and J 4 bases short, with 2 bases between. The CDR3 runs to 12 residues. Germline CDR1 WNHNN, CDR2 SYGVQD (reference sequence).

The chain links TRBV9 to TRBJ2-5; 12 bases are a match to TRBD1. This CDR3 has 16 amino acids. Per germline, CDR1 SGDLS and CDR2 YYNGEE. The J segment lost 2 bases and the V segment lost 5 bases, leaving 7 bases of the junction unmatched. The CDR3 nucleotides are TGTGCCAGCAGTTTGGGACAGGGGGCTACACAAGAGACCCAGTACTTC. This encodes CASSLGQGATQETQYF.

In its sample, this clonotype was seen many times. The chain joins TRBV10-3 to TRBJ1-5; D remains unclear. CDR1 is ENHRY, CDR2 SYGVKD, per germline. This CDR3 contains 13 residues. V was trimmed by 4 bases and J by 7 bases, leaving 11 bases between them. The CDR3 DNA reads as TGTGCCATCAGTGCAGAGCGAGAACAGCCCCAGCATTTT. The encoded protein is CAISAEREQPQHF.

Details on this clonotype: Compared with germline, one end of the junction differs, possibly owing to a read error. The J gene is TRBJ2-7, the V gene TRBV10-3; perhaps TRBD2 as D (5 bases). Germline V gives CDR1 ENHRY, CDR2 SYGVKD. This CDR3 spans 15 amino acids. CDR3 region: CASSYLREVSYEQYF. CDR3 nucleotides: TGTGCCAGCAGTTATTTGAGGGAAGTATCCTACGAGCAGTACTTC.

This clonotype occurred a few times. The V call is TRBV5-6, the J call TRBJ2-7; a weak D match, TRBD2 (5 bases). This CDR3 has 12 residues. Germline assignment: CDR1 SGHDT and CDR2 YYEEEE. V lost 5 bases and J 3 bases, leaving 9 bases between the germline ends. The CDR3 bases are TGTGCCAGCAGACGGGGAATCTACGAGCAGTACTTC. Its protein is CASRRGIYEQYF.